The 11 T cell receptor beta chains below were found in one sample sequenced in a study of T cell responses to AZD1222 COVID-19 vaccine. Sequencing used immunoSEQ multiplex PCR; TCRdb keeps in-frame clones, though not all of them. The repertoire includes roughly 84,000 clones, 70% to 90% of them detected once, and around 10% sits in the top ten. The sequenced sample was peripheral blood, obtained 28 days after the second AZD1222 dose. These TCRs come from an adult who received the AZD1222 COVID-19 vaccine.

CDR3 nucleotides: TGTGCCAGCAGCCCAGCGGGGAGCCCTAACTATGGCTACACCTTC. Translating gives CASSPAGSPNYGYTF. The rearrangement uses TRBV7-9 and TRBJ1-2; no firm D call. CDR1 is SEHNR, CDR2 FQNEAQ, per germline (reference sequence). The CDR3 contains 15 residues. V was cut by 5 bases and J by 0 bases, with 13 bases left in between.

The V and J genes are TRBV27 and TRBJ2-5; D gene ambiguous. This CDR3 spans 13 amino acids. V lost 5 bases to trimming and J lost 3 bases, with 10 bases between them. Germline-derived CDR1 and CDR2 are MNHEY and SMNVEV (reference sequence). The DNA for the CDR3 is TGTGCCAGCAGTCCTGGCTTCGAAGAGACCCAGTACTTC. As protein: CASSPGFEETQYF.

The CDR3 protein is CASRASEGYYNEQFF. The CDR3 nucleotides are TGTGCCAGTAGAGCATCCGAGGGGTACTACAATGAGCAGTTCTTC. The chain joins TRBV19 to TRBJ2-1; D assignment may be TRBD1 or TRBD2 (5 bases each). Germline V gene sequence: CDR1 LNHDA, CDR2 SQIVND (reference sequence). Trimming left V 6 bases short and J 3 bases short, with 15 bases between. There are 15 residues in the CDR3.

This clone was detected a few times. The V gene is TRBV3-1 (or the pseudogene TRBV3-2), the J gene TRBJ1-2; D is unresolved. V gave up 3 bases and J gave up 0 bases, with 11 bases separating them. Germline CDR1 and CDR2: LGHDT and YNNKEL (reference sequence). The CDR3 loop spans 15 amino acids. The chain's CDR3 is CASSHDGEANYGYTF. In DNA, the CDR3 is TGTGCCAGCAGCCATGACGGAGAAGCTAACTATGGCTACACCTTC.

The genes are TRBV11-3 and TRBJ2-1; D is ambiguous. Germline V lookup: CDR1 SGHNT, CDR2 YENEEA. There are 12 residues in the CDR3. V shed 3 bases and J shed 10 bases, with 10 bases lying between them. CDR3 loop: CASSLLSVEQFF. CDR3 in DNA: TGTGCCAGCAGCTTGCTCTCAGTCGAGCAGTTCTTC. The variable domain in full, with the rest retrieved from reference TRBV11-3 and TRBJ2-1, is EAGVVQSPRYKIIEKKQPVAFWCNPISGHNTLYWYLQNLGQGPELLIRYENEEAVDDSQLPKDRFSAERLKGVDSTLKIQPAELGDSAVYLCASSLLSVEQFFGPGTRLTVL.

The V and J genes are TRBV7-9 and TRBJ1-1, with D uncertain. Trimming left V 5 bases short and J 3 bases short, with 10 bases between. CDR3 length: 13 residues. The germline CDR1 and CDR2 sequences are SEHNR and FQNEAQ (reference sequence). The CDR3 here is CASSPSGDTEAFF. In DNA form, the CDR3 reads TGTGCCAGCAGCCCCTCAGGAGACACTGAAGCTTTCTTT. Complete variable domain (other parts from reference TRBV7-9 and TRBJ1-1): DTGVSQNPRHKITKRGQNVTFRCDPISEHNRLYWYRQTLGQGPEFLTYFQNEAQLEKSRLLSDRFSAERPKGSFSTLEIQRTEQGDSAMYLCASSPSGDTEAFFGQGTRLTVV.

The genes are TRBV7-9 and TRBJ2-3, with D hard to call. Germline V gene sequence: CDR1 SEHNR, CDR2 FQNEAQ (reference sequence). This CDR3 is built from 12 residues. Trimming left V 2 bases short and J 6 bases short, with 6 bases between. CDR3 sequence: CASSLLGDTQYF. The DNA of the CDR3 is TGTGCCAGCAGCTTATTGGGGGATACGCAGTATTTT.

V usage is TRBV5-1 and J usage is TRBJ1-2; D unclear. CDR3 length equals 15 residues. Deletions cut 1 base from V and 8 bases from J, with 18 bases between. Per germline, CDR1 SGHRS and CDR2 YFSETQ. CDR3 loop: CASSLSDGLAEGYTF. The DNA of the CDR3 is TGCGCCAGCAGCTTGTCGGACGGCCTCGCGGAGGGCTACACCTTC.

The chain combines TRBV4-1 with TRBJ2-1; a possible D gene is TRBD2 (5 bases). Deletions cut 0 bases from V and 0 bases from J, with 9 bases between. The CDR3 consists of 16 residues. Looked up from germline, CDR1 is MGHRA and CDR2 is YSYEKL. CDR3: CASSQDLRASYNEQFF. The CDR3 DNA sequence: TGCGCCAGCAGCCAAGATTTGCGGGCCTCCTACAATGAGCAGTTCTTC.

V and J are TRBV7-2 and TRBJ1-4, with TRBD1 matching over 8 bases. The V gene end was trimmed by 3 bases and the J gene end by 8 bases; junction bases not matched to a gene: 5. The CDR3 length is 14 residues. Germline V gene sequence: CDR1 SGHTA, CDR2 FQGNSA. The CDR3 region is CASSFRQGREKLFF. The CDR3 DNA is TGTGCCAGCAGCTTTCGACAGGGGAGGGAAAAACTGTTTTTT.

V and J are TRBV9 and TRBJ1-3; 8 bases align to TRBD1. The CDR3 spans 15 residues. V trimming: 0 bases; J trimming: 4 bases; junction bases outside the gene matches: 3. Germline CDR1 reads SGDLS; CDR2 reads YYNGEE. The CDR3 spells CASSVEGTGGNTIYF. The CDR3 DNA reads TGTGCCAGCAGCGTAGAAGGGACAGGAGGAAACACCATATATTTT.